The clone carrying this TCR beta chain was seen many times. Its antigen is unidentified. This entry comes from a study of spatial heterogeneity in lung cancer. The overall study: Every unique TCR and UMI combination, on average, appeared more than ten times in raw reads. Study observations and caveats: Ubiquitous expanded tumor TCRs surfaced in blood more at resection than they did at follow-up.

Time point indicated: sample taken at primary tumor resection. Whole RNA from tumor, nontumor lung or frozen PBMC was sequenced unsorted. The donors comprised 60 to 80 untreated early-stage non-small cell lung cancer patients. Every TCR cDNA molecule bore its own unique molecular identifier. TCRdb re-analysed the 5' RACE reads in MiXCR, keeping a single row per CDR3 protein. The profile shows around 89,000 distinct CDR3 sequences, 12% of them singletons. The CDR3 loop spans 17 amino acids. Germline values: CDR1 LNHNV, CDR2 YYDKDF (reference sequence). V was pared by 0 bases and J by 5 bases, with 19 bases between.

Material: PBMCs, obtained at surgery. J is TRBJ2-5 and V is TRBV15; the D gene could be TRBD1 or TRBD2 (5 bases each). The clonotype comes from a male donor with early-stage non-small cell lung cancer. Here the CDR3 DNA reads TGTGCCACCAGCAGAGAGGTCTACCAAGTGGGGGTCGAGACCCAGTACTTC. It translates to CATSREVYQVGVETQYF.